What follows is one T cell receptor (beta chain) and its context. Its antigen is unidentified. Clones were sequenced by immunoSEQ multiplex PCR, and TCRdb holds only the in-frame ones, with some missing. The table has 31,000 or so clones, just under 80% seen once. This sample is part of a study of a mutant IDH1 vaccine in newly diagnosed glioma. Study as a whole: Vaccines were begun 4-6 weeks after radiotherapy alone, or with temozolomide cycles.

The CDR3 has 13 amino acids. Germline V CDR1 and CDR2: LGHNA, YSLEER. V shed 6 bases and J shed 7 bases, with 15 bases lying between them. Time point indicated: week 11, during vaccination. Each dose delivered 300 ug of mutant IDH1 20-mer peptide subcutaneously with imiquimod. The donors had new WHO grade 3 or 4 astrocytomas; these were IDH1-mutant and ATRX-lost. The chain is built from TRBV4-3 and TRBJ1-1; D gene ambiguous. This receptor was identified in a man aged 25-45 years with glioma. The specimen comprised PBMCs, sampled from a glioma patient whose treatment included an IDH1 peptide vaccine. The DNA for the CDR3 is TGCGCCAGCAGAAAAGATTTGGAGGATGAAGCTTTCTTT. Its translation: CASRKDLEDEAFF.